The 14 T cell receptor beta chains given below trace back to one sample, sequenced in a study of T cell responses to AZD1222 COVID-19 vaccine. Sequencing used immunoSEQ multiplex PCR; TCRdb keeps in-frame clones, though not all of them. There are around 140,000 clones in the sample; roughly nine tenths occur only once, and approximately 1.5% lies in the top ten. Sequenced material: peripheral blood, taken on day 0 of AZD1222 vaccination. These receptors all come from an adult in good health.

The genes are TRBV29-1 and TRBJ1-2; no clear D gene. This CDR3 contains 13 residues. CDR1 is SQVTM and CDR2 is ANQGSEA in the germline V gene. V lost 5 bases and J 2 bases, leaving 12 bases between the germline ends. DNA of the CDR3: TGCAGCGTTTTCCGGGAACCAAACTATGGCTACACCTTC. It encodes CSVFREPNYGYTF.

The genes are TRBV11-2 and TRBJ1-4, with 9 nucleotides matching TRBD1. This CDR3 contains 16 residues. Germline V gene data show CDR1 as SGHAT and CDR2 as FQNNGV. The trim removed 5 bases at V and 6 bases at J, leaving 10 bases unmatched. The CDR3 sequence is CASSAVQGADHEKLFF. In DNA form, the CDR3 reads TGTGCCAGCAGCGCGGTACAGGGGGCGGATCATGAAAAACTGTTTTTT.

The chain employs TRBV4-2 and TRBJ1-3; 7 nucleotides agree with TRBD1. J was trimmed by 2 bases and V by 4 bases; bases with no gene match: 5. The CDR3 runs to 15 residues. The V gene's germline CDR1 is LGHNA and CDR2 YNFKEQ. CDR3: CASSRSQGAGNTIYF. As DNA, the CDR3 is TGTGCCAGCAGCCGAAGCCAGGGGGCTGGAAACACCATATATTTT.

The rearrangement uses TRBV5-5 and TRBJ2-1; TRBD1 agrees at 10 bases. This CDR3 is built from 14 residues. CDR1 is SGHKS, CDR2 YYEKEE, per germline (reference sequence). After removal of 4 bases from V and 3 bases from J, the junction contained 1 base not matched to a gene. This CDR3 reads CASSRTGGYNEQFF. The CDR3 DNA reads TGTGCCAGCAGCAGGACAGGGGGCTACAATGAGCAGTTCTTC.

V and J are TRBV7-9 and TRBJ2-7; 8 nucleotides line up with TRBD2. Germline lookup yields CDR1 SEHNR and CDR2 FQNEAQ (reference sequence). The V segment lost 7 bases and the J segment 4 bases; nucleotides outside the gene matches: 12. The CDR3 extends over 15 amino acids. CDR3 region: CASTKGGREAYEQYF. The CDR3 nucleotides read TGTGCCAGCACCAAAGGGGGGCGGGAGGCGTACGAGCAGTACTTC.

The chain recombines TRBV11-2 with TRBJ1-2; 7 bases line up with TRBD1. V shed 0 bases and J 8 bases; nucleotides not matched to a gene: 6. The CDR3 sequence is 14 residues long. CDR1 SGHAT and CDR2 FQNNGV come from the germline V gene. The DNA of the CDR3 is TGTGCCAGCAGCTTAGAAAAGGGACAGTACGGCTACACCTTC. Translating gives CASSLEKGQYGYTF.

The chain carries TRBV7-2 and TRBJ2-1; no firm D call. Germline CDR1 is SGHTA and CDR2 is FQGNSA. There are 12 residues in the CDR3. Trimming took off 2 bases at V and 9 bases at J, with 8 bases between the two ends. This chain's CDR3 is CASSLYGTEQFF. In DNA form, the CDR3 reads TGTGCCAGCAGCTTATACGGAACTGAGCAGTTCTTC. Full variable domain (rest looked up from reference TRBV7-2 and TRBJ2-1): GAGVSQSPSNKVTEKGKDVELRCDPISGHTALYWYRQSLGQGLEFLIYFQGNSAPDKSGLPSDRFSAERTGGSVSTLTIQRTQQEDSAVYLCASSLYGTEQFFGPGTRLTVL.

V and J are TRBV4-1 and TRBJ1-3; D possibly corresponds to TRBD1 (5 bases). Germline-derived CDR1 and CDR2 are MGHRA and YSYEKL. The V and J ends lost 2 bases and 0 bases respectively, with 8 bases between them. The CDR3 is 15 residues long. This CDR3 reads CASSQPDSSGNTIYF. CDR3 DNA sequence: TGCGCCAGCAGCCAACCTGACAGCTCTGGAAACACCATATATTTT.

The genes are TRBV7-2 and TRBJ2-2; D is unclear. Germline assignment: CDR1 SGHTA and CDR2 FQGNSA. This CDR3 spans 14 amino acids. The V gene lost 5 bases and the J gene lost 1 base, with 8 bases spanning the gap. The CDR3 loop is CASSLLVNTGELFF. The CDR3 DNA reads TGTGCCAGCAGCCTTCTAGTGAACACCGGGGAGCTGTTTTTT.

The chain has TRBV6-6 and TRBJ1-4; D remains ambiguous. Deletions cut 2 bases from V and 1 base from J, with 8 bases between. The CDR3 consists of 15 residues. CDR1 and CDR2 (germline): MNHNY, SVGAGI (reference sequence). This chain's CDR3 is CASSYLGGTNEKLFF. The CDR3 DNA follows: TGTGCCAGCAGTTACCTAGGAGGAACTAATGAAAAACTGTTTTTT.

The chain combines TRBV7-6 with TRBJ1-1, with D uncertain. Per the germline V gene, CDR1 is SGHVS and CDR2 is FNYEAQ. V lost 2 bases to trimming and J lost 1 base, with 5 bases between them. CDR3 length: 13 residues. The CDR3 nucleotides are TGTGCCAGCAGCTTAATGGAGAACACTGAAGCTTTCTTT. It yields the protein CASSLMENTEAFF.

The chain is built from TRBV7-9 and TRBJ2-5; 12 bases fit TRBD2. Looked up from germline, CDR1 is SEHNR and CDR2 is FQNEAQ (reference sequence). The CDR3 sequence is 18 residues long. Trimming took 4 bases from V and 0 from J; bases not matched to a gene: 9. The chain's CDR3 is CASSSRTSGALYQETQYF. For the CDR3, the DNA is TGTGCCAGCAGCTCTAGGACTAGCGGGGCCCTTTACCAAGAGACCCAGTACTTC.

J is TRBJ1-1 and V is TRBV7-9; D call uncertain. CDR3 size: 12 residues. The germline V gene has CDR1 SEHNR and CDR2 FQNEAQ (reference sequence). Trimming pared 5 bases from V and 1 base from J, leaving 5 bases between. The CDR3 nucleotides are TGTGCCAGCAGCACAGAGAACACTGAAGCTTTCTTT. Amino acid sequence: CASSTENTEAFF.

J is TRBJ1-2 and V is TRBV7-9, with D maybe TRBD1 (6 bases). The V end lost 2 bases, the J end lost 2 bases, and 15 bases lay between the germline ends. CDR1 and CDR2 from the germline V gene are SEHNR and FQNEAQ (reference sequence). The CDR3 is 16 amino acids. The CDR3 DNA is TGTGCCAGCAGCTTATTCCCCAGGGGAACCAACTATGGCTACACCTTC. Its translation is CASSLFPRGTNYGYTF. The whole variable domain, remainder taken from reference TRBV7-9 and TRBJ1-2, is DTGVSQNPRHKITKRGQNVTFRCDPISEHNRLYWYRQTLGQGPEFLTYFQNEAQLEKSRLLSDRFSAERPKGSFSTLEIQRTEQGDSAMYLCASSLFPRGTNYGYTFGSGTRLTVV.